These T cell receptor beta chains were read from a single sample in a study of cytomegalovirus exposure and HLA in healthy donors. Clones were sequenced by immunoSEQ multiplex PCR, and TCRdb holds only the in-frame ones, with some missing. The table includes 100,000 to 150,000 clones, 70% to 90% detected once. Sequenced sample: PBMCs. The receptors were gathered from a man younger than 30 in good health and CMV-seropositive. Both conserved end residues are part of each CDR3. Fields, in order: J gene, CDR3 length, V gene, D gene, clone size, CDR3 DNA, CDR3 protein. D genes are given only for firm matches. The size of a clone is reported for some rows only, either as once, few or many, or as a class for expanded clones.

j_gene: TRBJ1-1
len: 14
v_gene: TRBV19
d_gene: NA
abundance: NA
CDR3nt: TGTGCCAGTAGTATTATGACAGGGAACACTGAAGCTTTCTTT
CDR3aa: CASSIMTGNTEAFF

j_gene: TRBJ2-1
len: 15
v_gene: TRBV19
d_gene: TRBD2
abundance: few
CDR3nt: TGTGCCAGTACAACTAGCGGGGACCTATACAATGAGCAGTTCTTC
CDR3aa: CASTTSGDLYNEQFF

j_gene: TRBJ2-7
len: 13
v_gene: TRBV30
d_gene: NA
abundance: NA
CDR3nt: TGTGCCTGGAGTCCCTCTGCGGGGTACGAGCAGTACTTC
CDR3aa: CAWSPSAGYEQYF

j_gene: TRBJ2-6
len: 18
v_gene: TRBV27
d_gene: TRBD1
abundance: once
CDR3nt: TGTGCCAGCAGTTTATCTCCCAGGGGGCCCTCTGGGGCCAACGTCCTGACTTTC
CDR3aa: CASSLSPRGPSGANVLTF

j_gene: TRBJ2-7
len: 12
v_gene: TRBV10-3
d_gene: TRBD1
abundance: few
CDR3nt: TGTGCCGTTGGGACAGGGGGCTTCGAGCAGTACTTC
CDR3aa: CAVGTGGFEQYF

j_gene: TRBJ1-1
len: 15
v_gene: TRBV6-5
d_gene: NA
abundance: NA
CDR3nt: TGTGCCAGCAGCACCCGGATGACAGGTGGCACTGAAGCTTTCTTT
CDR3aa: CASSTRMTGGTEAFF

j_gene: TRBJ2-7
len: 11
v_gene: TRBV25-1
d_gene: TRBD2
abundance: NA
CDR3nt: TGTGCCAGCAGGGGGGGGAACGAGCAGTACTTC
CDR3aa: CASRGGNEQYF

j_gene: TRBJ2-7
len: 14
v_gene: TRBV27
d_gene: NA
abundance: NA
CDR3nt: TGTGCCAGCAGTTTAAGTCTAGTCGCCGACGAGCAGTACTTC
CDR3aa: CASSLSLVADEQYF

j_gene: TRBJ1-4
len: 14
v_gene: TRBV30
d_gene: TRBD1
abundance: NA
CDR3nt: TGTGCCGCCCCGCGACAGGGCGGCCCTGAAAAACTGTTTTTT
CDR3aa: CAAPRQGGPEKLFF

j_gene: TRBJ1-4
len: 14
v_gene: TRBV28
d_gene: TRBD1
abundance: once
CDR3nt: TGTGCCAGCGGCCTCAGGGGGCCTGTGGAAAAACTGTTTTTT
CDR3aa: CASGLRGPVEKLFF

j_gene: TRBJ1-2
len: 18
v_gene: TRBV6-1
d_gene: NA
abundance: NA
CDR3nt: TGTGCCAGCAGTGGAAGTTCATCCCGAGGGGGTCCTTTCTATGGCTACACCTTC
CDR3aa: CASSGSSSRGGPFYGYTF

j_gene: TRBJ1-2
len: 14
v_gene: TRBV5-1
d_gene: NA
abundance: NA
CDR3nt: TGCGCCAGCAGCTCCCGGGGAGGGGGCTATGGCTACACCTTC
CDR3aa: CASSSRGGGYGYTF

j_gene: TRBJ2-7
len: 14
v_gene: TRBV7-6
d_gene: TRBD1
abundance: NA
CDR3nt: TGTGCCAGCAGCTTACAGGGGGCGGCCTACGAGCAGTACTTC
CDR3aa: CASSLQGAAYEQYF

j_gene: TRBJ2-2
len: 14
v_gene: TRBV27
d_gene: NA
abundance: NA
CDR3nt: TGTGCCAGCAGTTTATCGGACTACTCCGGGGAGCTGTTTTTT
CDR3aa: CASSLSDYSGELFF

j_gene: TRBJ2-1
len: 15
v_gene: TRBV9
d_gene: NA
abundance: NA
CDR3nt: TGTGCCAGCAGCCCCGCAGGGACAAACTACAATGAGCAGTTCTTC
CDR3aa: CASSPAGTNYNEQFF

j_gene: TRBJ2-1
len: 17
v_gene: TRBV9
d_gene: TRBD1
abundance: NA
CDR3nt: TGTGCCAGCAGCGCCAGAATACCGGGACAGGGTAGATATGAGCAGTTCTTC
CDR3aa: CASSARIPGQGRYEQFF

j_gene: TRBJ2-1
len: 18
v_gene: TRBV6-9
d_gene: NA
abundance: NA
CDR3nt: TGTGCCAGCAGTTATTGGGCCCAGGAATATCTTTCCTACAATGAGCAGTTCTTC
CDR3aa: CASSYWAQEYLSYNEQFF

j_gene: TRBJ1-2
len: 14
v_gene: TRBV27
d_gene: TRBD1
abundance: NA
CDR3nt: TGTGCCAGCAGTCCGGACAGGGCGAACTATGGCTACACCTTC
CDR3aa: CASSPDRANYGYTF

j_gene: TRBJ2-5
len: 16
v_gene: TRBV6-1
d_gene: NA
abundance: NA
CDR3nt: TGTGCCAGCAGTGAAATAGGCGGGCTAGGGAGGGAGACCCAGTACTTC
CDR3aa: CASSEIGGLGRETQYF

j_gene: TRBJ1-3
len: 15
v_gene: TRBV5-1
d_gene: TRBD1
abundance: NA
CDR3nt: TGCGCCAGCAGCCCGGACAGGGGGCTTGGAAACACCATATATTTT
CDR3aa: CASSPDRGLGNTIYF

j_gene: TRBJ1-3
len: 14
v_gene: TRBV6-5
d_gene: NA
abundance: NA
CDR3nt: TGTGCCAGCAGTTCTATGAGCTCTGGAAACACCATATATTTT
CDR3aa: CASSSMSSGNTIYF

j_gene: TRBJ2-1
len: 16
v_gene: TRBV9
d_gene: TRBD1
abundance: NA
CDR3nt: TGTGCCAGCAGCGACACCGGGACAGGGATGTCCAATGAGCAGTTCTTC
CDR3aa: CASSDTGTGMSNEQFF

j_gene: TRBJ2-7
len: 11
v_gene: TRBV6-5
d_gene: TRBD2
abundance: NA
CDR3nt: TGTGCCAGCAGACGGGGGGACGAGCAGTACTTC
CDR3aa: CASRRGDEQYF

j_gene: TRBJ1-6
len: 15
v_gene: TRBV7-9
d_gene: NA
abundance: NA
CDR3nt: TGTGCCAGCAGCCTGCGACCCCCAGGCAACTCACCCCTCCACTTT
CDR3aa: CASSLRPPGNSPLHF

j_gene: TRBJ2-7
len: 14
v_gene: TRBV2
d_gene: TRBD2
abundance: NA
CDR3nt: TGTGCCAGCAGGCCGGGACTAGCTCTACCAGAGCAGTACTTC
CDR3aa: CASRPGLALPEQYF

j_gene: TRBJ2-2
len: 14
v_gene: TRBV6-5
d_gene: TRBD2
abundance: NA
CDR3nt: TGTGCCAGCAGTAGCGGGGGCCTCTTCGGGGAGCTGTTTTTT
CDR3aa: CASSSGGLFGELFF

j_gene: TRBJ1-1
len: 12
v_gene: TRBV4-1
d_gene: NA
abundance: once
CDR3nt: TGCGCCAGCGGACGGGGTAACACTGAAGCTTTCTTT
CDR3aa: CASGRGNTEAFF

j_gene: TRBJ1-4
len: 13
v_gene: TRBV6-1
d_gene: NA
abundance: NA
CDR3nt: TGTGCCAGCAGTGACCACAGGGTTGGAAAACTGTTTTTT
CDR3aa: CASSDHRVGKLFF

j_gene: TRBJ1-2
len: 16
v_gene: TRBV6-6
d_gene: TRBD1
abundance: NA
CDR3nt: TGTGCCAGCAGGCCCGGGACAGGGATAGCTAACTATGGCTACACCTTC
CDR3aa: CASRPGTGIANYGYTF

j_gene: TRBJ2-1
len: 14
v_gene: TRBV30
d_gene: NA
abundance: NA
CDR3nt: TGTGCCTTGCGGGGACAGTGGATTGGGAATGAGCAGTTCTTC
CDR3aa: CALRGQWIGNEQFF

j_gene: TRBJ1-1
len: 15
v_gene: TRBV28
d_gene: TRBD1
abundance: NA
CDR3nt: TGTGCCAGCAGTTTATCGGGACAGGGGAACACTGAAGCTTTCTTT
CDR3aa: CASSLSGQGNTEAFF

j_gene: TRBJ1-1
len: 12
v_gene: TRBV15
d_gene: NA
abundance: NA
CDR3nt: TGTGCCACCAGCAGGACAGGCACTGAAGCTTTCTTT
CDR3aa: CATSRTGTEAFF

j_gene: TRBJ1-1
len: 14
v_gene: TRBV4-1
d_gene: NA
abundance: NA
CDR3nt: TGCGCCAGCAGCCAAGATCGGGGAGGGGACAACACTTTCTTT
CDR3aa: CASSQDRGGDNTFF

j_gene: TRBJ1-4
len: 14
v_gene: TRBV5-1
d_gene: NA
abundance: NA
CDR3nt: TGCGCCAGCAGCTTGGGACAAGCTAATGAAAAACTGTTTTTT
CDR3aa: CASSLGQANEKLFF

j_gene: TRBJ2-3
len: 17
v_gene: TRBV7-3
d_gene: TRBD2
abundance: NA
CDR3nt: TGTGCCAGCAGCTTTCTTGGACTAGCGGGGGAGACAGATACGCAGTATTTT
CDR3aa: CASSFLGLAGETDTQYF

j_gene: TRBJ2-7
len: 15
v_gene: TRBV6-5
d_gene: NA
abundance: NA
CDR3nt: TGTGCCAGCAATAAACAGGGTGGGTCCGGCTACGAGCAGTACTTC
CDR3aa: CASNKQGGSGYEQYF

j_gene: TRBJ2-5
len: 16
v_gene: TRBV4-1
d_gene: TRBD2
abundance: NA
CDR3nt: TGCGCCAGCAGTCCTACATATAGCGGGGGGCGAGAGACCCAGTACTTC
CDR3aa: CASSPTYSGGRETQYF

j_gene: TRBJ2-5
len: 17
v_gene: TRBV27
d_gene: NA
abundance: NA
CDR3nt: TGTGCCAGCAGTTTGAAATTTAGGCAGGGGTACCAAGAGACCCAGTACTTC
CDR3aa: CASSLKFRQGYQETQYF

j_gene: TRBJ2-2
len: 12
v_gene: TRBV19
d_gene: NA
abundance: NA
CDR3nt: TGTGCCAGTAGTAGGCGGACCGGGGAGCTGTTTTTT
CDR3aa: CASSRRTGELFF

j_gene: TRBJ2-2
len: 16
v_gene: TRBV21-1
d_gene: NA
abundance: few
CDR3nt: TGTGCCAGCAGCAAAAACCGAGGGGGCAAGAACGGGGAGCTGTTTTTT
CDR3aa: CASSKNRGGKNGELFF

j_gene: TRBJ1-5
len: 18
v_gene: TRBV2
d_gene: TRBD1
abundance: NA
CDR3nt: TGTGCCAGCAGTGAAAAAACAGGGGATCCGTATAGCAATCAGCCCCAGCATTTT
CDR3aa: CASSEKTGDPYSNQPQHF

j_gene: TRBJ2-7
len: 16
v_gene: TRBV16
d_gene: TRBD2
abundance: NA
CDR3nt: TGTGCCAGCAGCCAATCTGGATCTAGCGGGGGCTACGAGCAGTACTTC
CDR3aa: CASSQSGSSGGYEQYF

j_gene: TRBJ2-3
len: 16
v_gene: TRBV18
d_gene: TRBD1
abundance: NA
CDR3nt: TGTGCCAGCTCACCTACTCCGGGACAGGGAACAGATACGCAGTATTTT
CDR3aa: CASSPTPGQGTDTQYF

j_gene: TRBJ1-3
len: 14
v_gene: TRBV7-6
d_gene: NA
abundance: NA
CDR3nt: TGTGCCAGCAGCTTAGGGGGCGAATCAAACACCATATATTTT
CDR3aa: CASSLGGESNTIYF

j_gene: TRBJ2-7
len: 15
v_gene: TRBV6-1
d_gene: TRBD1
abundance: NA
CDR3nt: TGTGCCAGCAGTGAGACAGGGCTCTTTGGATACGAGCAGTACTTC
CDR3aa: CASSETGLFGYEQYF

j_gene: TRBJ1-6
len: 15
v_gene: TRBV6-5
d_gene: NA
abundance: NA
CDR3nt: TGTGCCAGCAGTTATAGGGGACTGATGAATTCACCCCTCCACTTT
CDR3aa: CASSYRGLMNSPLHF

j_gene: TRBJ2-3
len: 14
v_gene: TRBV4-1
d_gene: NA
abundance: once
CDR3nt: TGCGCCAGCAGCATGGACAGTAGCACAGATACGCAGTATTTT
CDR3aa: CASSMDSSTDTQYF

j_gene: TRBJ2-7
len: 13
v_gene: TRBV25-1
d_gene: NA
abundance: NA
CDR3nt: TGTGCCAGCAGTATTGCCGGTACCTACGAGCAGTACTTC
CDR3aa: CASSIAGTYEQYF

j_gene: TRBJ2-3
len: 15
v_gene: TRBV25-1
d_gene: NA
abundance: NA
CDR3nt: TGTGCCAGCAGTGCCGTAGAGGGCAAAGTAGATACGCAGTATTTT
CDR3aa: CASSAVEGKVDTQYF

j_gene: TRBJ2-7
len: 14
v_gene: TRBV19
d_gene: TRBD1
abundance: NA
CDR3nt: TGTGCCAGTAGTAAGGGGACAGGTCTCTACGAGCAGTACTTC
CDR3aa: CASSKGTGLYEQYF

j_gene: TRBJ1-1
len: 14
v_gene: TRBV19
d_gene: NA
abundance: NA
CDR3nt: TGTGCCAGTAGGAGTGGTGGGGCGAACACTGAAGCTTTCTTT
CDR3aa: CASRSGGANTEAFF

j_gene: TRBJ1-4
len: 15
v_gene: TRBV5-6
d_gene: NA
abundance: NA
CDR3nt: TGTGCCAGCAGCTTGGGGCGGGCAACTAATGAAAAACTGTTTTTT
CDR3aa: CASSLGRATNEKLFF

j_gene: TRBJ2-1
len: 13
v_gene: TRBV2
d_gene: NA
abundance: NA
CDR3nt: TGTGCCAGCAGGGAATCACTCTACAATGAGCAGTTCTTC
CDR3aa: CASRESLYNEQFF

j_gene: TRBJ2-1
len: 15
v_gene: TRBV5-6
d_gene: TRBD1
abundance: NA
CDR3nt: TGTGCCAGCAGCTTGGTGGGACAGGGTTACAATGAGCAGTTCTTC
CDR3aa: CASSLVGQGYNEQFF

j_gene: TRBJ1-5
len: 14
v_gene: TRBV6-1
d_gene: NA
abundance: NA
CDR3nt: TGTGCCAGCAGTAAGAGGGATAGCAATCAGCCCCAGCATTTT
CDR3aa: CASSKRDSNQPQHF

j_gene: TRBJ1-5
len: 15
v_gene: TRBV10-3
d_gene: NA
abundance: NA
CDR3nt: TGTGCCATCAGTGATGGGAGCGCGAGCAATCAGCCCCAGCATTTT
CDR3aa: CAISDGSASNQPQHF

j_gene: TRBJ2-2
len: 15
v_gene: TRBV11-3
d_gene: NA
abundance: NA
CDR3nt: TGTGCCAGCAGCTTAGGTAGCCTGAACACCGGGGAGCTGTTTTTT
CDR3aa: CASSLGSLNTGELFF

j_gene: TRBJ1-2
len: 14
v_gene: TRBV2
d_gene: NA
abundance: NA
CDR3nt: TGTGCCAGCAGTCCCGGGGGAGGGCCTTATGGCTACACCTTC
CDR3aa: CASSPGGGPYGYTF